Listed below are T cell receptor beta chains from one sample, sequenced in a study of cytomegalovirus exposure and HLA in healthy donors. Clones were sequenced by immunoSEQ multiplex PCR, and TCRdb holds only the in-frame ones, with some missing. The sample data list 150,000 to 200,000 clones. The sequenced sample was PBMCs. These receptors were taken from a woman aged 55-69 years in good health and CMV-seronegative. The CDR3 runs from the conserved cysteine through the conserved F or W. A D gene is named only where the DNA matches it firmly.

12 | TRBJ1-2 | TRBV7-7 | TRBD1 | TGTGCCACGGGCGAAACAGGGGGTGGCTACACCTTC | CATGETGGGYTF
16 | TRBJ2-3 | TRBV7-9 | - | TGTGCCAGCAGCTTTTTCGCAGCGCCGGTCACAGATACGCAGTATTTT | CASSFFAAPVTDTQYF
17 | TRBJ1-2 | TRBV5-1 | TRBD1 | TGCGCCAGCAATTCGGCAGGCGACAGGGGTGGTGACTATGGCTACACCTTC | CASNSAGDRGGDYGYTF
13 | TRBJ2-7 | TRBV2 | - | TGTGCCAGCAGTGACGGGCAGCGGCGCGAGCAGTACTTC | CASSDGQRREQYF
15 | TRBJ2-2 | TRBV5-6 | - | TGTGCCAGCCGGAGGGGCTCCGCGAGCACCGGGGAGCTGTTTTTT | CASRRGSASTGELFF
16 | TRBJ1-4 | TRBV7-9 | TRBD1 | TGTGCCAGCAGCTTAGCAGACCGACAGGGAAATGAAAAACTGTTTTTT | CASSLADRQGNEKLFF
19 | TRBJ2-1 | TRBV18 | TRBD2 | TGTGCCAGCTCACCACCGGCGTTCGTAGCGGGACGCAGGTACAATGAGCAGTTCTTC | CASSPPAFVAGRRYNEQFF
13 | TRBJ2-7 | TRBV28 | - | TGTGCCAGCAGTTCGGACAGCACCTACGAGCAGTACTTC | CASSSDSTYEQYF
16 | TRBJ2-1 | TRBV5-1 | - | TGCGCCAGCAGCTTTCGTGGCAGGTCCTTCTACAATGAGCAGTTCTTC | CASSFRGRSFYNEQFF
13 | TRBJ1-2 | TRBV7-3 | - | TGTGCCAGCAGAGATACAGGGAGTCATGGCTACACCTTC | CASRDTGSHGYTF
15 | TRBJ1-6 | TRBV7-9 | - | TGTGCCAGCAGTTACTACGGGGACACCGATTCACCCCTCCACTTT | CASSYYGDTDSPLHF
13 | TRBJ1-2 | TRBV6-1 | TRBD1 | TGTGCCAGCAGGGTCTCACAGGGGCAAGGCTACACCTTC | CASRVSQGQGYTF
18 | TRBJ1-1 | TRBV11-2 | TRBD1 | TGTGCCAGCAGCTTATGGGTTGCCAGGGACAGGCCAAACACTGAAGCTTTCTTT | CASSLWVARDRPNTEAFF
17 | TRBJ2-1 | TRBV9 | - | TGTGCCAGCAGCCCGGAAAGGAGACTGAGCTCCTACAATGAGCAGTTCTTC | CASSPERRLSSYNEQFF
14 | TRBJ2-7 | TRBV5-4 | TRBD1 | TGTGCCAGCAGCGGACCGGGACAGGGCTACGAGCAGTACTTC | CASSGPGQGYEQYF
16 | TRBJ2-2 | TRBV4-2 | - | TGTGCCAGCAGCCGTCGTGAGGGGGCGAACACCGGGGAGCTGTTTTTT | CASSRREGANTGELFF
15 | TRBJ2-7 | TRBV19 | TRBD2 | TGTGCCAGTAGTCGAATAGCGGGAGATCCCTACGAGCAGTACTTC | CASSRIAGDPYEQYF
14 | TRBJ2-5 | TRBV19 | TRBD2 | TGTGCCAGTAGTCCGAGAGCGGGGAGGGAGACCCAGTACTTC | CASSPRAGRETQYF
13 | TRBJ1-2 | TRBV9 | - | TGTGCCAGCAGCGTAGGATCCTTAGAGGGCTACACCTTC | CASSVGSLEGYTF
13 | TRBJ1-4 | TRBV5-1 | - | TGCGCCAGCAGCTTGGCCTCTAATGAAAAACTGTTTTTT | CASSLASNEKLFF
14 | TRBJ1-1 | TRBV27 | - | TGTGCCAGCAGTCCTCGACAGGCGGCCACTGAAGCTTTCTTT | CASSPRQAATEAFF
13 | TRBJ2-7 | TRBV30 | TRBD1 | TGTGCCTGGAGCGAAGACAGGGGCTACGAGCAGTACTTC | CAWSEDRGYEQYF
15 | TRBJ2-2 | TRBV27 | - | TGTGCCAGCAGTTTGATGGGGGGAAACACCGGGGAGCTGTTTTTT | CASSLMGGNTGELFF
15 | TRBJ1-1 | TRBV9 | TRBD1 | TGTGCCAGCAGCGTCTCGAAGACAGGGGACACTGAAGCTTTCTTT | CASSVSKTGDTEAFF
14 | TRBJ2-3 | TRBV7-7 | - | TGTGCCAGCAGCACGGGGGGCCAGTCAGATACGCAGTATTTT | CASSTGGQSDTQYF
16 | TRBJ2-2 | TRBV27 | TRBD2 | TGTGCCAGCAGTTTATCAGGGACTATAAACACCGGGGAGCTGTTTTTT | CASSLSGTINTGELFF
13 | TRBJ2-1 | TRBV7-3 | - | TGTGCCAGCAGCTTAATCGGTAGTGGTGAGCAGTTCTTC | CASSLIGSGEQFF
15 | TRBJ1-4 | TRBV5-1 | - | TGCGCCAGCAGCGTCGCAGGGATTCTTGGTGAAAAACTGTTTTTT | CASSVAGILGEKLFF
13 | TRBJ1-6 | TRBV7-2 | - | TGTGCCAGCAGCTGGGGCAGTAATTCACCCCTCCACTTT | CASSWGSNSPLHF
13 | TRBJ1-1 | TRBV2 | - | TGTGCCAGCCTCTGGGGCCAGAACACTGAAGCTTTCTTT | CASLWGQNTEAFF
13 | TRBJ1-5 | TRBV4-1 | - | TGCGCCAGCAGCCTGGCAGTTAATCAGCCCCAGCATTTT | CASSLAVNQPQHF
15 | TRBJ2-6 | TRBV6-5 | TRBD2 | TGTGCCAGCAACCCGGGGGGCTCTGGGGCCAACGTCCTGACTTTC | CASNPGGSGANVLTF
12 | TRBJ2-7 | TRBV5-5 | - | TGTGCCAGCAGCTTTACTGGCTACGAGCAGTACTTC | CASSFTGYEQYF
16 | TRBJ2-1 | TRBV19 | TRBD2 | TGTGCCAGTAGTTCGGTCTTAGCGGGAGGGCGTGATGAGCAGTTCTTC | CASSSVLAGGRDEQFF
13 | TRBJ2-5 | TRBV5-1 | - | TGCGCCAGCAGCCCAGGGATCGGGGAGACCCAGTACTTC | CASSPGIGETQYF
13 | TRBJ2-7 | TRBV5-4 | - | TGTGCCAGCAGCTTGGGGGCGGGGGCCGAGCAGTACTTC | CASSLGAGAEQYF
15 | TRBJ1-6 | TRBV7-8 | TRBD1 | TGTGCCAGCAGCTTCTCCGGGACAGGTGACTCACCCCTCCACTTT | CASSFSGTGDSPLHF